At least ten counts were recorded for the clone carrying this TCR beta chain. No antigen is known for it. By definition, stable hyperthyroidism involved no ophthalmopathy within 18 months of follow-up. Diagnostic conclusions were grounded in clinical symptoms, serum thyroxine, TRAb, thyroid ultrasound and orbital computed tomography. The sample belongs to a study of Graves' ophthalmopathy and Graves' hyperthyroidism. Points from the study as a whole: The model achieved 70.59% sensitivity and roughly 72% specificity for ophthalmopathy progression.

Amplified material comprised TCR beta CDR3 regions derived from RNA transcripts. Investigators did first-round RT-PCR with HTBI primers, then second-round multiplex PCR. TCRdb redid the calling of the multiplex PCR reads with MiXCR, one entry per CDR3 protein. The sample contains 300,000 to 400,000 distinct CDR3 sequences, approximately 17% of which appear only once. The CDR3 loop spans 14 amino acids. V shed 2 bases and J 5 bases; nucleotides not matched to a gene: 4. Looked up from germline, CDR1 is MNHEY and CDR2 is SVGAGI. The sequence came from an adult woman with stable Graves' hyperthyroidism. Material for sequencing was peripheral blood. V usage is TRBV6-5 and J usage is TRBJ2-5; 8 bases agree with TRBD2. The DNA of the CDR3 is TGTGCCAGCAGTTACCGCCCGGGGGGGGAGACCCAGTACTTC. Translation gives CASSYRPGGETQYF.